This T cell receptor (beta chain) was identified during a study of T cell responses to AZD1222 COVID-19 vaccine. V shed 2 bases and J 3 bases; nucleotides not matched to a gene: 4. Germline V gives CDR1 GTSNPN, CDR2 SVGIG (reference sequence). CDR3 length: 14 residues. Study-level results: The breadth and depth of Spike-specific TCRs increased once two AZD1222 doses had been given. Targets within unmutated variant regions were reportedly found for nearly half of spike-specific TCRs. Spike as a whole was targeted by vaccine-associated CD4 TCRs, dominant at 160-218 and 743-854.

Note on this clone: What it binds is not known.

The data were produced by immunoSEQ multiplex PCR, yet TCRdb's version contains in-frame clones alone and is incomplete. Of about 130,000 clones in the sample, approximately 90% are singletons; the top ten hold about 1%. The chain joins TRBV30 to TRBJ1-5, with 7 bases aligning to TRBD1. The sample in question was peripheral blood, obtained 28 days after the second AZD1222 dose. The TCR sequence derives from an adult who received the AZD1222 COVID-19 vaccine. The DNA of the CDR3 is TGTGCCTGGAGTCCGACAGGGTTCAATCAGCCCCAGCATTTT. Its protein product is CAWSPTGFNQPQHF.